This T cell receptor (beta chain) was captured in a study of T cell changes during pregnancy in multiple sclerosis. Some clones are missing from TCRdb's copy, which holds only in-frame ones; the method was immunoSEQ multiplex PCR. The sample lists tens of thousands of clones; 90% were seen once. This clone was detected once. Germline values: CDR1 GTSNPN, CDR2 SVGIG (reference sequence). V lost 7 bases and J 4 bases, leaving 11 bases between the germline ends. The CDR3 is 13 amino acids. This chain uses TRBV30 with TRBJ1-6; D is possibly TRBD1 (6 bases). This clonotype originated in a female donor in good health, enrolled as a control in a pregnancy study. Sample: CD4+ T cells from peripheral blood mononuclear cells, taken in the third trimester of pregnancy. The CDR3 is CALLQGYNSPLHF. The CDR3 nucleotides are TGTGCCTTGTTACAGGGTTATAATTCACCCCTCCACTTT.